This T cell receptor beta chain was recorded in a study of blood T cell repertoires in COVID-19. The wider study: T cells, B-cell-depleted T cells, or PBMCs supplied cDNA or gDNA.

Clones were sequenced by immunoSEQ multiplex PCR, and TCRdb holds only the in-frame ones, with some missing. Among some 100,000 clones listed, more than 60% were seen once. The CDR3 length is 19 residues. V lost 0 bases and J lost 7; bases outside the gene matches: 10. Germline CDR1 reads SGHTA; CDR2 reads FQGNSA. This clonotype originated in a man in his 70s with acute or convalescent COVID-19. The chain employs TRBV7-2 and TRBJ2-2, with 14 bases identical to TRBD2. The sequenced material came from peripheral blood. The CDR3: CASSLASTTSGRAVGELFF. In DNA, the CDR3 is TGTGCCAGCAGCTTAGCGTCCACGACTAGCGGGAGGGCCGTCGGGGAGCTGTTTTTT.